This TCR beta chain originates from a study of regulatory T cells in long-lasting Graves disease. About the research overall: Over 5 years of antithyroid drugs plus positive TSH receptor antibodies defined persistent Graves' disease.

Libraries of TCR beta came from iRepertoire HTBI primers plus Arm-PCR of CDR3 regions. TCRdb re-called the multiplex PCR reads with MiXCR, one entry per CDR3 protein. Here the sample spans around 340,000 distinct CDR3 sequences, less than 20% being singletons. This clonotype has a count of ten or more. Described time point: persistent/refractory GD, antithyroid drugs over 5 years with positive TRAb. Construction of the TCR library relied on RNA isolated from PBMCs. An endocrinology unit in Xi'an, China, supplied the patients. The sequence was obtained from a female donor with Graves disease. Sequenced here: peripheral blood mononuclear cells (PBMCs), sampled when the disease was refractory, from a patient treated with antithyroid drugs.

In DNA, the CDR3 is TGTGCCAGCAGCTTTGGGTCGCGGGGGAACACTGAAGCTTTCTTT. Translated: CASSFGSRGNTEAFF. This chain joins TRBV11-3 and TRBJ1-1; no reliable D call. The V gene's germline CDR1 is SGHNT and CDR2 YENEEA. Trimming took 3 bases from V and 1 from J, leaving 12 bases between them. This CDR3 is built from 15 residues.